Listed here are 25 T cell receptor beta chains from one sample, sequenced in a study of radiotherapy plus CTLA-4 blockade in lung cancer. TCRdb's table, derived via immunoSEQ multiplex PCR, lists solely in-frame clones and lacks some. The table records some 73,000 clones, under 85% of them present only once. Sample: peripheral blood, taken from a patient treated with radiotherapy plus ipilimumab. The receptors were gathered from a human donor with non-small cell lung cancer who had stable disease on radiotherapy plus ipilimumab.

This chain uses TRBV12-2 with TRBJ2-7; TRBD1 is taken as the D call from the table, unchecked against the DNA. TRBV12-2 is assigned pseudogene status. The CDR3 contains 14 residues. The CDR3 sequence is CASRLDRGCDEQYF. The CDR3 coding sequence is TGTGCAAGTCGCTTAGACAGGGGGTGCGACGAGCAGTACTTC.

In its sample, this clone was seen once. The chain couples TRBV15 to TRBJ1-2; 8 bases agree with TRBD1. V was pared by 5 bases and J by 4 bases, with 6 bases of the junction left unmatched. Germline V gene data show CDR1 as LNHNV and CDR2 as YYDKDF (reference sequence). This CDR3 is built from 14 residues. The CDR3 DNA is TGTGCCACCAGCGGACGGGACAGGACCTATGGCTACACCTTC. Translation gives CATSGRDRTYGYTF.

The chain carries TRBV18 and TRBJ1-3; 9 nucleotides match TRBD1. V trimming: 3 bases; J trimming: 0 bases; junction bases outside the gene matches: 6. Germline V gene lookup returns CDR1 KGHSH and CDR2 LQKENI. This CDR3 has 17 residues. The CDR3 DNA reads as TGTGCCAGCTCACCCGTTCCGGGACAGGGCTCTGGAAACACCATATATTTT. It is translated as CASSPVPGQGSGNTIYF.

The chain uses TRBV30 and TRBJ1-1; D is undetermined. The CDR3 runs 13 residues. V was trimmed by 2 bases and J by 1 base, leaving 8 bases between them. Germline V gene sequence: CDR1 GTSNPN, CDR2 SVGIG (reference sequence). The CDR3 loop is CAWSFRGNTEAFF. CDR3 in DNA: TGTGCCTGGAGTTTCCGCGGGAACACTGAAGCTTTCTTT.

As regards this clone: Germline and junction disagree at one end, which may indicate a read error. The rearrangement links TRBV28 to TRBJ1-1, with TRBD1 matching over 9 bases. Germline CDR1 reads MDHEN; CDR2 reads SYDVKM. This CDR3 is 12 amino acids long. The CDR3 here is CASTLGQGQAFF. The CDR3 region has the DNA TGTGCCAGCACTTTAGGACAGGGGCAAGCTTTCTTT.

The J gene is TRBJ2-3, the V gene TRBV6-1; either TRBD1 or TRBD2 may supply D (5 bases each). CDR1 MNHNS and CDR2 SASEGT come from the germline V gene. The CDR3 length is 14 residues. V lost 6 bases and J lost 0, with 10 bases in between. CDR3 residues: CASSRDGSTDTQYF. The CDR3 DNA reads TGTGCCAGCAGCCGGGACGGGAGCACAGATACGCAGTATTTT.

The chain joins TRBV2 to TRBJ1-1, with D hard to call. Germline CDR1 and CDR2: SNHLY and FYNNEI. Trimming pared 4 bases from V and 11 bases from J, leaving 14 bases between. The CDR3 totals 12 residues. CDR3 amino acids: CASSGTAPWAFF. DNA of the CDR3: TGTGCCAGCAGTGGGACGGCCCCTTGGGCTTTCTTT.

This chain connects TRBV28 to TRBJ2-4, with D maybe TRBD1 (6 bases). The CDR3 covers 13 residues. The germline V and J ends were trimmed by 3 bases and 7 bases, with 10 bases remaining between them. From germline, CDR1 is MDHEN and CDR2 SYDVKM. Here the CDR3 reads CASSFLTGNIQYF. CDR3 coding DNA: TGTGCCAGCAGTTTCCTAACAGGGAACATTCAGTACTTC.

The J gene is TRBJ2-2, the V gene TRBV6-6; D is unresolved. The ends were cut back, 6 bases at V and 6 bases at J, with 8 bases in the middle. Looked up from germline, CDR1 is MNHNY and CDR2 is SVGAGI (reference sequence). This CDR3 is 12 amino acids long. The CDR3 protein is CASSPPAGELFF. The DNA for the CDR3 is TGTGCCAGCAGCCCTCCCGCCGGGGAGCTGTTTTTT.

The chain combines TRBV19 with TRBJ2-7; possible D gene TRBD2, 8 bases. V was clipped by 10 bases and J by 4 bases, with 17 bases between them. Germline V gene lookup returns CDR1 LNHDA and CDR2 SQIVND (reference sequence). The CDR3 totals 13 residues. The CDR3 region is CATSGGGLYEQYF. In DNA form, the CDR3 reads TGTGCCACCTCGGGAGGGGGCCTATACGAGCAGTACTTC.

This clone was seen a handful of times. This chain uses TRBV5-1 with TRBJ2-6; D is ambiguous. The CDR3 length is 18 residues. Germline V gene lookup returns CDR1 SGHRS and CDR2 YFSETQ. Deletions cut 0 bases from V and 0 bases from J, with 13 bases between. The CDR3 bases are TGCGCCAGCAGCTTGGTTTTGGGTCCGAGCTCTGGGGCCAACGTCCTGACTTTC. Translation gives CASSLVLGPSSGANVLTF.

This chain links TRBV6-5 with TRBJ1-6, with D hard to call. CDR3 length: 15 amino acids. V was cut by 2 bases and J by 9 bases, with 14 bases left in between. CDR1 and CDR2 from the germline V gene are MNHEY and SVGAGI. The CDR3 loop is CASSYEPPTGSPLHF. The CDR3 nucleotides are TGTGCCAGCAGTTACGAACCTCCAACGGGTTCACCCCTCCACTTT.

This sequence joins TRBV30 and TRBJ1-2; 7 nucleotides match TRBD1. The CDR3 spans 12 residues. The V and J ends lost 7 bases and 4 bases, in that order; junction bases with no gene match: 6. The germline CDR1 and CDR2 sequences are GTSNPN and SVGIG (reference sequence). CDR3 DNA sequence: TGTGCCTATGACAGGGAAACCTATGGCTACACCTTC. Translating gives CAYDRETYGYTF.

In DNA, the CDR3 is TGTGCCAGCAGAGACGCGGAGACCCAGTACTTC. Encoded protein: CASRDAETQYF. The chain has TRBV7-3 and TRBJ2-5; D is unresolved. This CDR3 is 11 amino acids long. Germline CDR1 and CDR2: SGHTA and FQGTGA. The ends were cut back, 6 bases at V and 5 bases at J, with 7 bases in the middle.

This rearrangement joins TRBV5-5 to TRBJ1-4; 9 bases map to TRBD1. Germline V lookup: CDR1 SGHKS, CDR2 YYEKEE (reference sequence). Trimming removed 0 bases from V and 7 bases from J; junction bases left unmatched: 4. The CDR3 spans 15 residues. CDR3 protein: CASSLVGQGGEKLFF. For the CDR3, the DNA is TGTGCCAGCAGCTTGGTGGGACAGGGTGGTGAAAAACTGTTTTTT.

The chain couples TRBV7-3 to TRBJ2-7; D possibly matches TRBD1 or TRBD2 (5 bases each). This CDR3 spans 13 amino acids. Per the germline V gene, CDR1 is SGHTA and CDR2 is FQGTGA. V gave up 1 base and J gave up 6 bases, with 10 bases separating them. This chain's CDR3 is CASSLRSGTEQYF. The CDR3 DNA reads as TGTGCCAGCAGCTTAAGGTCTGGGACCGAGCAGTACTTC.

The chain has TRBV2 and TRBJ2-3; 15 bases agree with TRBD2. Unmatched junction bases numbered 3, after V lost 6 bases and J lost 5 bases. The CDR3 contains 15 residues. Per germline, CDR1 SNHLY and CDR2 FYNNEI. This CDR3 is CASRGTSGGRDTQYF. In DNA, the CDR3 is TGTGCCAGCAGGGGGACTAGCGGGGGGCGAGATACGCAGTATTTT.

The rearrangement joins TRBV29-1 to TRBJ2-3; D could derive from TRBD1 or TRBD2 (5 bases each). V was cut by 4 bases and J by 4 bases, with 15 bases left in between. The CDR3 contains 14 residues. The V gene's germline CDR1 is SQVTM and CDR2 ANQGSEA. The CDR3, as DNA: TGCAGCGTTGTGGCGGGCAGGGCGGCAGATACGCAGTATTTT. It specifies CSVVAGRAADTQYF.

CDR3 region: CASSPSGFGYTF. In DNA, the CDR3 is TGTGCCAGCAGCCCCTCAGGGTTTGGCTACACCTTC. The V call is TRBV9, the J call TRBJ1-2; D possibly corresponds to TRBD1 (5 bases). The germline V and J ends were trimmed by 4 bases and 7 bases, with 11 bases remaining between them. Per the germline V gene, CDR1 is SGDLS and CDR2 is YYNGEE. The CDR3 consists of 12 residues.

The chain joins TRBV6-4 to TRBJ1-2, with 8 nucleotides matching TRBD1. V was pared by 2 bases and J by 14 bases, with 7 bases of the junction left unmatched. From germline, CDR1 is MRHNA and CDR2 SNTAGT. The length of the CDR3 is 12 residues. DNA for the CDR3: TGTGCCAGCAGTGACGGACAGGGAAAGACTACCTTC. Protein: CASSDGQGKTTF.

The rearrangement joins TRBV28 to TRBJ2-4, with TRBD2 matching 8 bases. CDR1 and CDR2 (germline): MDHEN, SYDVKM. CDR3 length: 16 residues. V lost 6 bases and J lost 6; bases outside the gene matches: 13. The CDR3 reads CASSSSASGQTNIQYF. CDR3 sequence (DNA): TGTGCCAGCAGCTCGTCGGCTAGCGGGCAAACAAACATTCAGTACTTC.

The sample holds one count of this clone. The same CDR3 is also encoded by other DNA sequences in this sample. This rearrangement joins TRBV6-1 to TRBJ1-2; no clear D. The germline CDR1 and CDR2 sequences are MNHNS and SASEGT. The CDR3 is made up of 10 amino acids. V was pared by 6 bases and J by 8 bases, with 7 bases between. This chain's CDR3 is CASSYVGYTF. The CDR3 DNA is TGTGCCAGCAGCTATGTCGGCTACACCTTC.

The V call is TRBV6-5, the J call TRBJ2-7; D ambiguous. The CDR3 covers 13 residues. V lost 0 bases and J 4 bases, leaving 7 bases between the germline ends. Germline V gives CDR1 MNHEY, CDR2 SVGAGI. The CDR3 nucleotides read TGTGCCAGCAGTTACTCTGAGGAGTACGAGCAGTACTTC. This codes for CASSYSEEYEQYF.

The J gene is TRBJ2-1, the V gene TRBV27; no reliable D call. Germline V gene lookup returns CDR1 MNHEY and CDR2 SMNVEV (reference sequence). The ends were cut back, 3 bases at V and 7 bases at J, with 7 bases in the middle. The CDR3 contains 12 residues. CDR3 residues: CASSLVGNEQFF. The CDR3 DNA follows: TGTGCCAGCAGTTTGGTGGGGAATGAGCAGTTCTTC.

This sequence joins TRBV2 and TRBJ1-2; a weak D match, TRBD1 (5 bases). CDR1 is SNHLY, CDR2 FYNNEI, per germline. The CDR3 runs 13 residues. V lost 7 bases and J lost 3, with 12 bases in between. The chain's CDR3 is CASIAGTHYGYTF. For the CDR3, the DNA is TGTGCCAGCATAGCAGGGACCCACTATGGCTACACCTTC. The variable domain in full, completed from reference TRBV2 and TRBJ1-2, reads EPEVTQTPSHQVTQMGQEVILRCVPISNHLYFYWYRQILGQKVEFLVSFYNNEISEKSEIFDDQFSVERPDGSNFTLKIRSTKLEDSAMYFCASIAGTHYGYTFGSGTRLTVV.